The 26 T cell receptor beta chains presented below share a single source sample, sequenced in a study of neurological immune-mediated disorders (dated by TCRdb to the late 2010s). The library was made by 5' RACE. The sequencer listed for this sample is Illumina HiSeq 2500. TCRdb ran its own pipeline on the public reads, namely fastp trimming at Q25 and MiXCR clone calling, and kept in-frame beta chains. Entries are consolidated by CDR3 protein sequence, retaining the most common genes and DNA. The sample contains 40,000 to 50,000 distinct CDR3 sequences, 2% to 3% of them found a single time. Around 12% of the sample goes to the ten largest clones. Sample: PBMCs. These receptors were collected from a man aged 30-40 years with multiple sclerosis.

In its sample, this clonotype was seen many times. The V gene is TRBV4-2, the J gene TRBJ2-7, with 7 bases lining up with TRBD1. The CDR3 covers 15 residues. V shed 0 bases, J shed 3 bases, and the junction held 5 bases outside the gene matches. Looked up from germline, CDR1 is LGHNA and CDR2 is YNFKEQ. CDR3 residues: CASSQEQGRYYEQYF. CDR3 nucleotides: TGTGCCAGCAGCCAAGAACAGGGGCGATACTACGAGCAGTACTTC.

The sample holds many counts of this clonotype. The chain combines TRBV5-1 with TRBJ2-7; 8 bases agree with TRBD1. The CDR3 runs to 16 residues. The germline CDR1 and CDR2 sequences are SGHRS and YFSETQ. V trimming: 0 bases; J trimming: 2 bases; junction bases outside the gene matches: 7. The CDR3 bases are TGCGCCAGCAGCTTGGGCCGAGACAGGGGAACCTACGAGCAGTACTTC. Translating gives CASSLGRDRGTYEQYF.

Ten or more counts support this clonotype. The chain's CDR3 is CASSLAFAGADTQYF. CDR3 nucleotides: TGCGCCAGCAGCTTGGCCTTTGCGGGAGCAGATACGCAGTATTTT. The chain recombines TRBV5-1 with TRBJ2-3; TRBD2 matches at 7 bases. The CDR3 is 15 amino acids. The germline CDR1 and CDR2 sequences are SGHRS and YFSETQ. The V and J ends lost 0 bases and 4 bases, in that order; junction bases with no gene match: 5. Together with reference TRBV5-1 and TRBJ2-3, the CDR3 gives the full variable domain: KAGVTQTPRYLIKTRGQQVTLSCSPISGHRSVSWYQQTPGQGLQFLFEYFSETQRNKGNFPGRFSGRQFSNSRSEMNVSTLELGDSALYLCASSLAFAGADTQYFGPGTRLTVL.

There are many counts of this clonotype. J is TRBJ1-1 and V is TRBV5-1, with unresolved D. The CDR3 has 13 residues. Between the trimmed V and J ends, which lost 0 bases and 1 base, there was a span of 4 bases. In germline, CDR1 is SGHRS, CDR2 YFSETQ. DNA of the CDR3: TGCGCCAGCAGCTTGGTTTGGAACACTGAAGCTTTCTTT. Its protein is CASSLVWNTEAFF. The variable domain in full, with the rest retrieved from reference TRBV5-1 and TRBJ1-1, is KAGVTQTPRYLIKTRGQQVTLSCSPISGHRSVSWYQQTPGQGLQFLFEYFSETQRNKGNFPGRFSGRQFSNSRSEMNVSTLELGDSALYLCASSLVWNTEAFFGQGTRLTVV.

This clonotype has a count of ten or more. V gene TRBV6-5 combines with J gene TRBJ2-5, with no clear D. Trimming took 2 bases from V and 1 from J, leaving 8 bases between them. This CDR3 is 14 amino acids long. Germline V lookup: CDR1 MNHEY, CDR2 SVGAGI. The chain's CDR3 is CASSYNRVQETQYF. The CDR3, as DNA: TGTGCCAGCAGTTACAATCGGGTCCAAGAGACCCAGTACTTC.

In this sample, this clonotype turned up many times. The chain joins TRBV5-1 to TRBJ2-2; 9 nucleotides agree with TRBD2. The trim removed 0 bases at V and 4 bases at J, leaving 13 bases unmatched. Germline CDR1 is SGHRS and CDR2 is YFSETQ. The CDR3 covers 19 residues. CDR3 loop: CASSLERLAALSGTGELFF. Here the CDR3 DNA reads TGCGCCAGCAGCTTGGAGAGACTAGCGGCCCTATCGGGCACCGGGGAGCTGTTTTTT.

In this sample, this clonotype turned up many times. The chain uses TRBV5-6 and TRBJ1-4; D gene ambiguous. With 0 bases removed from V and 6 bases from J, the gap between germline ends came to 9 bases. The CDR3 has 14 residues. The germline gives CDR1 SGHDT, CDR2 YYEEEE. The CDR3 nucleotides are TGTGCCAGCAGCTTGGACCTCACGGATGAAAAACTGTTTTTT. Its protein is CASSLDLTDEKLFF.

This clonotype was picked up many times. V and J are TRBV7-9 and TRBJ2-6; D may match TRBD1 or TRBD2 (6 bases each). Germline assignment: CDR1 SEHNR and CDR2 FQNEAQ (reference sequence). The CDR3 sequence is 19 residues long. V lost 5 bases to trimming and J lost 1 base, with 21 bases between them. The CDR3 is CASSHRPGAGSSGANVLTF. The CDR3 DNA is TGTGCCAGCAGCCATCGCCCGGGGGCGGGTAGTTCTGGGGCCAACGTCCTGACTTTC.

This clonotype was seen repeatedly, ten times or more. The CDR3 here is CASKEGAEQYF. Written as DNA, the CDR3 is TGCGCCAGCAAGGAGGGGGCCGAGCAGTACTTC. V is TRBV5-1 and J is TRBJ2-7; D is perhaps TRBD1 (7 bases). Germline V gives CDR1 SGHRS, CDR2 YFSETQ. The V end was cut by 6 bases, the J end by 6 bases, with 10 bases between. The CDR3 runs to 11 residues.

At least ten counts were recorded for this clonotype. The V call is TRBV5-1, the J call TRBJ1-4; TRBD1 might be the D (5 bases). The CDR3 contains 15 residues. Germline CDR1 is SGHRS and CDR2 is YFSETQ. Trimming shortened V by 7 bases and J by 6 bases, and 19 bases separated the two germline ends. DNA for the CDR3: TGCGCCAGCGCTCGCCTAGGGGCCGATGATGAAAAACTGTTTTTT. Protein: CASARLGADDEKLFF.

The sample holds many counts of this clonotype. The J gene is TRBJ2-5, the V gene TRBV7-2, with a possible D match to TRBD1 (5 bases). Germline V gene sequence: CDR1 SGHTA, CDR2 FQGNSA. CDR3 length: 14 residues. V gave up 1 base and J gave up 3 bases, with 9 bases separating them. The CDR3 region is CASSLGSGKETQYF. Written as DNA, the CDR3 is TGTGCCAGCAGCTTAGGGTCAGGGAAAGAGACCCAGTACTTC.

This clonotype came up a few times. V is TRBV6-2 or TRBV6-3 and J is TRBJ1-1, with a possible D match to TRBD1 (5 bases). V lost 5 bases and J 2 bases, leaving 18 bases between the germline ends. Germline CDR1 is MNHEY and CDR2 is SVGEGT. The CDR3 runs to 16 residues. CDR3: CASSGPWGGANTEAFF. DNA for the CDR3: TGTGCCAGCAGTGGACCCTGGGGAGGGGCAAACACTGAAGCTTTCTTT.

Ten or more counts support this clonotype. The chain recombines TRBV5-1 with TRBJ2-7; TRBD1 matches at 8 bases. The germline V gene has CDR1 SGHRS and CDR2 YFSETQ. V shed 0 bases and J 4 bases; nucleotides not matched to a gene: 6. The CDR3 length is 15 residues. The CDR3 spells CASSLATGAGYEQYF. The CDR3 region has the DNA TGCGCCAGCAGCTTGGCGACAGGGGCCGGGTACGAGCAGTACTTC.

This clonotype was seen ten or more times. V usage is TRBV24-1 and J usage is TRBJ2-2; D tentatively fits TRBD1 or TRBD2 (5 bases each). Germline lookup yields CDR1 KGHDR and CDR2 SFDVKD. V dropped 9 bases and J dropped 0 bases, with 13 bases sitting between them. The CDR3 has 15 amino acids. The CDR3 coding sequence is TGTGCCACCGATGCCGGGACGACGAACACCGGGGAGCTGTTTTTT. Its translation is CATDAGTTNTGELFF.

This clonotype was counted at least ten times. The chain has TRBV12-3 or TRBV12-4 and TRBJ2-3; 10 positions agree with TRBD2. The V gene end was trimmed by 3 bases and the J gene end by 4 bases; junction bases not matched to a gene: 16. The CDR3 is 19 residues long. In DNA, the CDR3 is TGTGCCAGCAGTTTTATTTTGACGAGCGGGAGGGCCTCGGCAGATACGCAGTATTTT. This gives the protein CASSFILTSGRASADTQYF.

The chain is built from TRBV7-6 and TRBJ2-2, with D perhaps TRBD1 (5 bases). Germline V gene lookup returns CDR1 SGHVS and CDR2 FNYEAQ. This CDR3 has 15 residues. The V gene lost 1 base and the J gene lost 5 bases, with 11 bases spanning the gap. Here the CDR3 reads CASSLETDSTGELFF. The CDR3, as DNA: TGTGCCAGCAGCTTAGAGACAGACTCAACCGGGGAGCTGTTTTTT.

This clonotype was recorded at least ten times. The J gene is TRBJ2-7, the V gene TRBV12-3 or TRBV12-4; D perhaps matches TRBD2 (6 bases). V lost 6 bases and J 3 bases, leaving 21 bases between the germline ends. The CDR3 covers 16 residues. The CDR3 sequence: CASSLSQGLSYYEQYF. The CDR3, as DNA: TGTGCCAGCAGCTTATCTCAAGGACTATCCTACTACGAGCAGTACTTC.

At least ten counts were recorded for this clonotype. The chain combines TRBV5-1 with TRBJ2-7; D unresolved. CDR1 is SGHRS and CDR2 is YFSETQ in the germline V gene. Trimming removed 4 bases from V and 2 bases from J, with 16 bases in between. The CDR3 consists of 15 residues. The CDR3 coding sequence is TGCGCCAGCAGCGCTCTAACCGACGGTCCCTACGAGCAGTACTTC. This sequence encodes CASSALTDGPYEQYF. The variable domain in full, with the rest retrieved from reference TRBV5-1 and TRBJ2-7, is KAGVTQTPRYLIKTRGQQVTLSCSPISGHRSVSWYQQTPGQGLQFLFEYFSETQRNKGNFPGRFSGRQFSNSRSEMNVSTLELGDSALYLCASSALTDGPYEQYFGPGTRLTVT.

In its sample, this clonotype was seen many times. CDR3 sequence: CASSYGTSGTYYEQYF. For the CDR3, the DNA is TGTGCCAGCAGTTACGGGACTAGCGGGACCTACTACGAGCAGTACTTC. This sequence joins TRBV28 and TRBJ2-7; 13 bases agree with TRBD2. The CDR3 has 16 residues. V shed 4 bases and J 3 bases; nucleotides not matched to a gene: 6. The V gene's germline CDR1 is MDHEN and CDR2 SYDVKM.

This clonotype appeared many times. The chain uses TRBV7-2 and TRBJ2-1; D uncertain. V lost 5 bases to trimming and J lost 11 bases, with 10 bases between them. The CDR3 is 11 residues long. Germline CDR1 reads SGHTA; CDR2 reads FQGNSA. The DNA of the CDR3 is TGTGCCAGCAGCCAGGCACTAAAGCAGTTCTTC. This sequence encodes CASSQALKQFF.

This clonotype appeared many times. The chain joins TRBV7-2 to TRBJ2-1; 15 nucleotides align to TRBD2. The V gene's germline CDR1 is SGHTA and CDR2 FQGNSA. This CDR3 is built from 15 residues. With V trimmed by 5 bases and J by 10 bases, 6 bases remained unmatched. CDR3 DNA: TGTGCCAGCAGCCAAGGACTAGCGGGAGGGAACGAGCAGTTCTTC. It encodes CASSQGLAGGNEQFF.

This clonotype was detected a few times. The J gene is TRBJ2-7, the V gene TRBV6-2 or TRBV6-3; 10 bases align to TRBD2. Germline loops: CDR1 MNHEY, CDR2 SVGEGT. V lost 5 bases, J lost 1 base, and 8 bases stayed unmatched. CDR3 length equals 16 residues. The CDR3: CASSRRGLAESYEQYF. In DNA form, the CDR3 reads TGTGCCAGCAGTCGACGAGGACTAGCGGAATCCTACGAGCAGTACTTC.

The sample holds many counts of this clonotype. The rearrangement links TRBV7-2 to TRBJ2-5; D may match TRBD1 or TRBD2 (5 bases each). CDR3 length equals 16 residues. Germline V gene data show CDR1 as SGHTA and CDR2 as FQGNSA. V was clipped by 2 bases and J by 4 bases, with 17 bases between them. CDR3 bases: TGTGCCAGCAGCTTAAAGAGGGCAGGGCCACCAGAGACCCAGTACTTC. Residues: CASSLKRAGPPETQYF.

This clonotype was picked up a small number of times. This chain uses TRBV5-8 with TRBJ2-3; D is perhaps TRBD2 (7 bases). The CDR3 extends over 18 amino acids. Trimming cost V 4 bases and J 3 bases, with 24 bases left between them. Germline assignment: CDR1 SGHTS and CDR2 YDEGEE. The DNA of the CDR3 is TGTGCCAGCAGCATACGTCCGCTGGGGGGGCGCTTAACAGATACGCAGTATTTT. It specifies CASSIRPLGGRLTDTQYF.

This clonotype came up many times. The CDR3 loop is CSARDEGGHDTEAFF. Written as DNA, the CDR3 is TGCAGTGCTAGAGATGAAGGGGGCCATGACACTGAAGCTTTCTTT. The chain combines TRBV20-1 with TRBJ1-1, with 7 bases lining up with TRBD1. Looked up from germline, CDR1 is DFQATT and CDR2 is SNEGSKA (reference sequence). Germline trimming cut 0 bases from V and 3 bases from J; bases unmatched to any gene: 7. The length of the CDR3 is 15 residues.

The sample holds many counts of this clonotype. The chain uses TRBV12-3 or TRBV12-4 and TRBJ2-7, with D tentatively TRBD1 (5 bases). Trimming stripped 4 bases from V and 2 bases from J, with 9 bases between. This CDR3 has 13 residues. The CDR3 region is CASSSQGTYEQYF. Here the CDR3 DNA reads TGTGCCAGCAGTTCCCAGGGTACCTACGAGCAGTACTTC.